This passage covers 2 T cell receptor beta chains from one sample sequenced in a study of early T cells in non-severe SARS-CoV-2 infection. TCRdb recomputed calls from the 5' RACE reads with MiXCR, one row per CDR3 protein. This sample has almost 85,000 distinct CDR3 sequences, with about 12% found just once. The sequenced sample consisted of whole blood. The receptors originated from an adult who was a healthcare worker with PCR-confirmed SARS-CoV-2 infection or an uninfected control (not recorded which).

The CDR3 coding sequence is TGCAGCCTCAAGGGAGGGAGCACAGATACGCAGTATTTT. Translation gives CSLKGGSTDTQYF. This chain links TRBV29-1 with TRBJ2-3, with TRBD2 matching over 7 bases. Germline assignment: CDR1 SQVTM and CDR2 ANQGSEA. The CDR3 is 13 amino acids. J was trimmed by 0 bases and V by 8 bases; bases with no gene match: 5.

This clonotype appeared many times. The rearrangement joins TRBV18 to TRBJ1-6; TRBD1 might be the D (5 bases). V shed 2 bases and J shed 8 bases, with 13 bases lying between them. Germline lookup yields CDR1 KGHSH and CDR2 LQKENI. The CDR3 loop spans 15 amino acids. The CDR3 loop is CASSPGTLGDSPLHF. The CDR3 DNA reads as TGTGCCAGCTCACCAGGGACCCTCGGTGATTCACCCCTCCACTTT. The complete variable domain, with remaining parts taken from reference TRBV18 and TRBJ1-6, reads NAGVMQNPRHLVRRRGQEARLRCSPMKGHSHVYWYRQLPEEGLKFMVYLQKENIIDESGMPKERFSAEFPKEGPSILRIQQVVRGDSAAYFCASSPGTLGDSPLHFGNGTRLTVT.